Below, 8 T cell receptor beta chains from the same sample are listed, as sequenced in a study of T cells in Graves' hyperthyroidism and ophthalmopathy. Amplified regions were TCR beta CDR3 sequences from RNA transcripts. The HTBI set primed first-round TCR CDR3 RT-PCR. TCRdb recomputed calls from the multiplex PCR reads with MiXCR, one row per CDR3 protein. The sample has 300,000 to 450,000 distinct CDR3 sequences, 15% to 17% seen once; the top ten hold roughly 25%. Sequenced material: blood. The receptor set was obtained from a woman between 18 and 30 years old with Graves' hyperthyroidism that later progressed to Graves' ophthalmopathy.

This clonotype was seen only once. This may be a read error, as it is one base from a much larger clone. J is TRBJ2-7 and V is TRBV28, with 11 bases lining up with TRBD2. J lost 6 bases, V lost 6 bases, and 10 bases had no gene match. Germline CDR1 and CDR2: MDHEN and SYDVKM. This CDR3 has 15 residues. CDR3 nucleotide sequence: TGTGCCAGCAGCCCCCGACTAGCGGGAACACGCGAGCAGTACTTC. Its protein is CASSPRLAGTREQYF.

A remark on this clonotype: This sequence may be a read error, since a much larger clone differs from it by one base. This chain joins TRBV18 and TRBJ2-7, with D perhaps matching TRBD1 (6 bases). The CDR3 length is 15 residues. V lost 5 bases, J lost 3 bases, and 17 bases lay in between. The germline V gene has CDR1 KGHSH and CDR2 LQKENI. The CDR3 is CASSAGTLVRYEQYF. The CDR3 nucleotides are TGTGCCAGCTCAGCAGGGACACTAGTCCGCTACGAGCAGTACTTC.

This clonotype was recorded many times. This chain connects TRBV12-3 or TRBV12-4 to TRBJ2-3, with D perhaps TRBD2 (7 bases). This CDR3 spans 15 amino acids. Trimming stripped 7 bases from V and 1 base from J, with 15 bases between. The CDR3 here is CASTSPGGGTDTQYF. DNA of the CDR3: TGTGCCAGCACCTCCCCGGGGGGCGGCACAGATACGCAGTATTTT.

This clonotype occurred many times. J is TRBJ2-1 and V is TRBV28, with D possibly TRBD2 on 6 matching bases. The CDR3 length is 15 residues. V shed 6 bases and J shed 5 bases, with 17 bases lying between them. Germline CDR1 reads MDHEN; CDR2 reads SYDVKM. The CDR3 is CASSPGTPRNNEQFF. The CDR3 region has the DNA TGTGCCAGCAGCCCAGGGACTCCCCGGAACAATGAGCAGTTCTTC.

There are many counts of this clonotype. CDR3 sequence (DNA): TGTGCCAGCAGTTTACTAGGTACAGGGGGGTATGGCTACACCTTC. This gives the protein CASSLLGTGGYGYTF. This sequence joins TRBV27 and TRBJ1-2, with TRBD1 matching over 8 bases. The CDR3 totals 15 residues. Germline CDR1 is MNHEY and CDR2 is SMNVEV (reference sequence). Unmatched junction bases numbered 7, after V lost 2 bases and J lost 5 bases.

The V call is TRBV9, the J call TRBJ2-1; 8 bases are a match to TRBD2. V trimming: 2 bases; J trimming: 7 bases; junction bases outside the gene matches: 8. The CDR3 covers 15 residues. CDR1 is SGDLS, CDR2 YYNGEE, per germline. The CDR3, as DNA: TGTGCCAGCAGCGTCAGCGGGGGAGTGGGAAATGAGCAGTTCTTC. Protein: CASSVSGGVGNEQFF.

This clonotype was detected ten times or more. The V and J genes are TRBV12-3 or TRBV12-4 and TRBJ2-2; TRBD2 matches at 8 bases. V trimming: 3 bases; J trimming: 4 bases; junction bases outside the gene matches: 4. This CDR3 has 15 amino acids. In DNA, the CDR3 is TGTGCCAGCAGTTTCGGGCTAGCGGGCACCGGGGAGCTGTTTTTT. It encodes CASSFGLAGTGELFF.

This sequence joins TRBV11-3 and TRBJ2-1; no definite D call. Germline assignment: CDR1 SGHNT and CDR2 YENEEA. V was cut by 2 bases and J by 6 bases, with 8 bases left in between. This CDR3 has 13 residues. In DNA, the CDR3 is TGTGCCAGCAGCTTAAACGGCATCAATGAGCAGTTCTTC. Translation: CASSLNGINEQFF.